The next 27 T cell receptor beta chains were all read from a single sample in a study of shared clonotypes between healthy human individuals. Data came from immunoSEQ multiplex PCR; TCRdb stores just in-frame clones and leaves some out. This table has some 2,000,000 clones, 85% to 95% appearing once. Specimen: naive CD4+ T cells sorted from blood. Documented subset: CD45RA+ positively selected. These receptors were collected from a man aged 18 to 29 in good health.

This clone was recorded only once. The chain combines TRBV7-2 with TRBJ2-5, with 8 bases that match TRBD2. J lost 5 bases, V lost 6 bases, and 11 bases had no gene match. Germline V gives CDR1 SGHTA, CDR2 FQGNSA. The CDR3 runs 15 residues. The CDR3 region has the DNA TGTGCCAGCAGTCTTAGGTCCAGCGGGAGTGAGACCCAGTACTTC. The encoded protein is CASSLRSSGSETQYF.

The chain combines TRBV5-6 with TRBJ2-7, with D possibly TRBD2 on 5 matching bases. The CDR3 runs 16 residues. The ends were cut back, 0 bases at V and 1 base at J, with 14 bases in the middle. Germline assignment: CDR1 SGHDT and CDR2 YYEEEE. This CDR3 is CASSLGGRGLSYEQYF. CDR3 bases: TGTGCCAGCAGCTTGGGGGGAAGAGGGCTGTCCTACGAGCAGTACTTC. The full variable domain, with the rest looked up from reference TRBV5-6 and TRBJ2-7, is DAGVTQSPTHLIKTRGQQVTLRCSPKSGHDTVSWYQQALGQGPQFIFQYYEEEERQRGNFPDRFSGHQFPNYSSELNVNALLLGDSALYLCASSLGGRGLSYEQYFGPGTRLTVT.

CDR3 in amino acids: CASSLEPYEQYF. The CDR3 nucleotides are TGTGCCAGCAGTCTCGAACCCTACGAGCAGTACTTC. The chain has TRBV2 and TRBJ2-7; D gene uncertain. This CDR3 has 12 residues. From germline, CDR1 is SNHLY and CDR2 FYNNEI. Deletions cut 5 bases from V and 2 bases from J, with 7 bases between.

This clone was recorded once. The J gene is TRBJ2-1, the V gene TRBV7-2; TRBD2 agrees at 8 bases. The CDR3 loop spans 15 amino acids. The V gene end was trimmed by 2 bases and the J gene end by 5 bases; junction bases not matched to a gene: 5. CDR1 is SGHTA and CDR2 is FQGNSA in the germline V gene. CDR3 nucleotide sequence: TGTGCCAGCAGCTTACAGAGCGGGAGTGACAATGAGCAGTTCTTC. It encodes CASSLQSGSDNEQFF.

The gene calls are TRBV30 and TRBJ2-5, with TRBD2 matching 14 bases. CDR1 is GTSNPN and CDR2 is SVGIG in the germline V gene (reference sequence). V shed 0 bases and J 3 bases; nucleotides not matched to a gene: 6. The CDR3 spans 17 residues. The CDR3, as DNA: TGTGCCTGGAGTGTACCTAGGACTAGCGGGGGGAAAGAGACCCAGTACTTC. It specifies CAWSVPRTSGGKETQYF. Variable domain in full (rest from reference TRBV30 and TRBJ2-5): SQTIHQWPATLVQPVGSPLSLECTVEGTSNPNLYWYRQAAGRGLQLLFYSVGIGQISSEVPQNLSASRPQDRQFILSSKKLLLSDSGFYLCAWSVPRTSGGKETQYFGPGTRLLVL.

The chain is built from TRBV30 and TRBJ2-7; TRBD1 is a possible D gene (6 bases). Germline CDR1 GTSNPN, CDR2 SVGIG (reference sequence). The CDR3 contains 12 residues. V was clipped by 8 bases and J by 2 bases, with 13 bases between them. The CDR3 coding sequence is TGTGCCCTCGACAGGTCAGCCTACGAGCAGTACTTC. Amino acids: CALDRSAYEQYF.

The chain carries TRBV7-8 and TRBJ1-1, with D uncertain. The CDR3 totals 13 residues. Trimming took 2 bases from V and 1 from J, leaving 5 bases between them. CDR1 SGHVS and CDR2 FQNEAQ come from the germline V gene. The CDR3 reads CASSLIQNTEAFF. The CDR3, as DNA: TGTGCCAGCAGCTTAATCCAGAACACTGAAGCTTTCTTT.

Regarding this clone: The same CDR3 can be traced to other DNA sequences in this sample. The chain links TRBV5-1 to TRBJ1-1; D call uncertain. CDR1 SGHRS and CDR2 YFSETQ come from the germline V gene. V gave up 0 bases and J gave up 4 bases, with 7 bases separating them. The CDR3 has 13 residues. The CDR3 DNA is TGCGCCAGCAGCTTGGAAGGAAGCACTGAAGCTTTCTTT. This encodes CASSLEGSTEAFF.

V is TRBV5-1 and J is TRBJ2-2; D gene ambiguous. The CDR3 consists of 16 residues. Germline loops: CDR1 SGHRS, CDR2 YFSETQ. The V and J ends lost 0 bases and 5 bases respectively, with 14 bases between them. CDR3 loop: CASSLEAKGRTGELFF. The CDR3 DNA sequence: TGCGCCAGCAGCTTGGAGGCAAAGGGTAGGACCGGGGAGCTGTTTTTT. The full variable domain, its missing parts supplied by reference TRBV5-1 and TRBJ2-2, is KAGVTQTPRYLIKTRGQQVTLSCSPISGHRSVSWYQQTPGQGLQFLFEYFSETQRNKGNFPGRFSGRQFSNSRSEMNVSTLELGDSALYLCASSLEAKGRTGELFFGEGSRLTVL.

The rearrangement joins TRBV13 to TRBJ1-1, with D unresolved. The CDR3 contains 11 residues. Germline V gives CDR1 PRHDT, CDR2 FYEKMQ (reference sequence). V was cut by 5 bases and J by 11 bases, with 12 bases left in between. The CDR3 sequence: CASSPTGWAFF. CDR3 nucleotide sequence: TGTGCCAGCAGCCCGACTGGTTGGGCTTTCTTT.

A remark on this clone: Other DNA sequences in the sample encode the same CDR3. V is TRBV10-1 and J is TRBJ2-1, with D possibly matching TRBD2 (7 bases). The CDR3 has 17 amino acids. V was clipped by 2 bases and J by 4 bases, with 18 bases between them. CDR1 and CDR2 (germline): WNHNN, SYGVQD (reference sequence). Written as DNA, the CDR3 is TGCGCCAGCAGTGAGGAGTCACTGGGGGGGCGTTACAATGAGCAGTTCTTC. Its protein is CASSEESLGGRYNEQFF.

The chain combines TRBV4-1 with TRBJ2-7; perhaps TRBD1 as D (6 bases). The CDR3 is 18 residues long. Germline V gene lookup returns CDR1 MGHRA and CDR2 YSYEKL. The ends were cut back, 1 base at V and 4 bases at J, with 23 bases in the middle. DNA of the CDR3: TGCGCCAGCAGCCAAGGACTGGTACTCTCTGGGGGCCGATACGAGCAGTACTTC. Translated: CASSQGLVLSGGRYEQYF.

The chain joins TRBV7-2 to TRBJ1-2; TRBD1 matches 10 bases. The CDR3 runs 15 residues. Germline V gives CDR1 SGHTA, CDR2 FQGNSA. J gave up 7 bases and V 5 bases, and 10 bases lay outside the gene matches. CDR3 sequence reads: CASSPRPGTGAGYTF. The CDR3, as DNA: TGTGCCAGCAGCCCACGACCCGGGACAGGGGCTGGCTACACCTTC.

In this sample, this clone turned up a few times. The same CDR3 is also encoded by other DNA sequences in this sample. This chain links TRBV10-2 with TRBJ2-1; a possible D gene is TRBD2 (5 bases). The germline V gene encodes CDR1 WSHSY and CDR2 SAAADI. Between the trimmed V and J ends, which lost 2 bases and 0 bases, there was a span of 5 bases. The CDR3 is made up of 14 amino acids. CDR3 protein: CASSEGSSYNEQFF. As DNA, the CDR3 is TGCGCCAGCAGTGAGGGGAGCTCCTACAATGAGCAGTTCTTC.

The V and J genes are TRBV4-3 and TRBJ2-1; 9 bases are a match to TRBD2. In germline, CDR1 is LGHNA, CDR2 YSLEER. This CDR3 is built from 18 residues. V was pared by 4 bases and J by 0 bases, with 10 bases of the junction left unmatched. CDR3: CASSLRLAATSSYNEQFF. In DNA, the CDR3 is TGCGCCAGCAGCCTTCGACTAGCGGCTACGAGCTCCTACAATGAGCAGTTCTTC.

V gene TRBV15 combines with J gene TRBJ2-5; D remains ambiguous. V lost 2 bases, J lost 2 bases, and 6 bases lay in between. Germline V lookup: CDR1 LNHNV, CDR2 YYDKDF (reference sequence). The CDR3 is made up of 13 amino acids. CDR3 DNA sequence: TGTGCCACCAGCAGACCGACGCAAGAGACCCAGTACTTC. This sequence encodes CATSRPTQETQYF. The variable domain in full, with the rest retrieved from reference TRBV15 and TRBJ2-5, is DAMVIQNPRYQVTQFGKPVTLSCSQTLNHNVMYWYQQKSSQAPKLLFHYYDKDFNNEADTPDNFQSRRPNTSFCFLDIRSPGLGDTAMYLCATSRPTQETQYFGPGTRLLVL.

This clone showed up many times. V and J are TRBV5-1 and TRBJ2-7; D may be TRBD1 (6 bases). This CDR3 has 14 residues. V was clipped by 1 base and J by 5 bases, with 13 bases between them. CDR1 is SGHRS, CDR2 YFSETQ, per germline. CDR3 sequence reads: CASSLSRGDHEQYF. Here the CDR3 DNA reads TGCGCCAGCAGCTTGAGCAGGGGCGACCACGAGCAGTACTTC.

This clone was counted between two and nine times. The V gene is TRBV5-1, the J gene TRBJ2-5; tentative D call: TRBD2 (6 bases). With the DNA end fitting TRBJ2-7 better, the J assignment may be wrong. Germline V gene data show CDR1 as SGHRS and CDR2 as YFSETQ. The CDR3 runs to 14 residues. CDR3 residues: CASSLALPGDEQYF. The CDR3 DNA reads TGCGCCAGCAGCTTGGCGCTCCCGGGGGACGAGCAGTACTTC.

Only one count was recorded for this clone. The V and J genes are TRBV5-1 and TRBJ2-3, with 10 bases fitting TRBD1. Trimming removed 4 bases from V and 2 bases from J; junction bases left unmatched: 13. The CDR3 is 18 amino acids. Germline-derived CDR1 and CDR2 are SGHRS and YFSETQ. DNA of the CDR3: TGCGCCAGCAGCCCGGGACAGGGGTTTGCACTATCCACAGATACGCAGTATTTT. Translated, it gives CASSPGQGFALSTDTQYF.

The chain has TRBV2 and TRBJ2-1; TRBD2 agrees at 8 bases. CDR3 length: 15 residues. With V trimmed by 2 bases and J by 7 bases, 7 bases remained unmatched. CDR1 is SNHLY and CDR2 is FYNNEI in the germline V gene. CDR3 sequence: CASSEQGLALNEQFF. CDR3 nucleotides: TGTGCCAGCAGTGAACAAGGACTAGCTCTTAATGAGCAGTTCTTC. Full variable domain (outside the CDR3, taken from reference TRBV2 and TRBJ2-1): EPEVTQTPSHQVTQMGQEVILRCVPISNHLYFYWYRQILGQKVEFLVSFYNNEISEKSEIFDDQFSVERPDGSNFTLKIRSTKLEDSAMYFCASSEQGLALNEQFFGPGTRLTVL.

The chain carries TRBV7-9 and TRBJ2-1, with D hard to call. The germline V gene has CDR1 SEHNR and CDR2 FQNEAQ (reference sequence). The CDR3 runs 14 residues. V lost 5 bases, J lost 5 bases, and 13 bases lay in between. The CDR3 spells CASSLRGPDNEQFF. CDR3 sequence (DNA): TGTGCCAGCAGCCTCCGTGGGCCCGACAATGAGCAGTTCTTC.

This clone has only a few counts. V gene TRBV11-3 combines with J gene TRBJ2-3; tentatively, D is TRBD1 or TRBD2 (5 bases each). Trimming shortened V by 1 base and J by 4 bases, and 12 bases separated the two germline ends. Per the germline V gene, CDR1 is SGHNT and CDR2 is YENEEA. CDR3 length: 15 amino acids. The CDR3 sequence: CASSLGALGADTQYF. The CDR3 DNA is TGTGCCAGCAGCTTAGGAGCCCTGGGGGCAGATACGCAGTATTTT.

The table lists this clone with a count of one. J is TRBJ1-2 and V is TRBV6-6; 7 positions match TRBD1. This CDR3 region has 15 residues. Germline V gene lookup returns CDR1 MNHNY and CDR2 SVGAGI (reference sequence). The V segment lost 0 bases and the J segment 4 bases; nucleotides outside the gene matches: 5. CDR3 loop: CASSYSTGNIYGYTF. In DNA, the CDR3 is TGTGCCAGCAGTTACTCGACAGGGAACATCTATGGCTACACCTTC.

The chain uses TRBV5-1 and TRBJ2-7; D remains unclear. CDR3 length equals 14 residues. The germline V gene encodes CDR1 SGHRS and CDR2 YFSETQ. With 0 bases removed from V and 6 bases from J, the gap between germline ends came to 13 bases. CDR3 region: CASSLGHPGAEQYF. DNA for the CDR3: TGCGCCAGCAGCTTGGGGCACCCAGGCGCCGAGCAGTACTTC. The entire variable domain, with the rest obtained from reference TRBV5-1 and TRBJ2-7, is as follows: KAGVTQTPRYLIKTRGQQVTLSCSPISGHRSVSWYQQTPGQGLQFLFEYFSETQRNKGNFPGRFSGRQFSNSRSEMNVSTLELGDSALYLCASSLGHPGAEQYFGPGTRLTVT.

V usage is TRBV30 and J usage is TRBJ2-5; D remains unclear. The V gene lost 2 bases and the J gene lost 1 base, with 17 bases spanning the gap. This CDR3 region has 16 residues. CDR1 and CDR2 (germline): GTSNPN, SVGIG (reference sequence). CDR3 DNA: TGTGCCTGGAGTACCGGGCAGGCCCCCTCCCAAGAGACCCAGTACTTC. This encodes CAWSTGQAPSQETQYF.

This clone showed up many times. Other DNA variants within this sample encode the same CDR3. The chain has TRBV2 and TRBJ2-7; the D is unclear. There are 10 residues in the CDR3. Germline lookup yields CDR1 SNHLY and CDR2 FYNNEI. V was clipped by 6 bases and J by 4 bases, with 4 bases between them. The chain's CDR3 is CASSLYEQYF. CDR3 bases: TGTGCCAGCAGCTTGTACGAGCAGTACTTC.

With respect to this clone: This sample includes further DNA sequences coding for the same CDR3. The chain uses TRBV7-2 and TRBJ1-4; 7 nucleotides line up with TRBD1. The V segment lost 3 bases and the J segment 2 bases; nucleotides outside the gene matches: 3. The CDR3 consists of 15 residues. Germline assignment: CDR1 SGHTA and CDR2 FQGNSA. In nucleotides, the CDR3 is TGTGCCAGCAGCTTTTCAGGGGGGACTAATGAAAAACTGTTTTTT. The encoded protein is CASSFSGGTNEKLFF.